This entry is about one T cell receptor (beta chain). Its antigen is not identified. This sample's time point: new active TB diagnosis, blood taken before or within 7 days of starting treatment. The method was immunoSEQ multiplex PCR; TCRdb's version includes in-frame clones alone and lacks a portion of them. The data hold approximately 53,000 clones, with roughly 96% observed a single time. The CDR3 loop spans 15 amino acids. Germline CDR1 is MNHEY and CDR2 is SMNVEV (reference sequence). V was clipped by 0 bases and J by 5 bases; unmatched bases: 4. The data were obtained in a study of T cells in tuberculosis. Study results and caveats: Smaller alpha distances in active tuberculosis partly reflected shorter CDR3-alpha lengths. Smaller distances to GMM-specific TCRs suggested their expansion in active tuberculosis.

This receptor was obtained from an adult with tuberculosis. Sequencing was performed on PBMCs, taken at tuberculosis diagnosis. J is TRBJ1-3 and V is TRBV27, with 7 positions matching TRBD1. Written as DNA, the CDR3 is TGTGCCAGCAGTTTATCGATAGGGGGCAGAAACACCATATATTTT. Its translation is CASSLSIGGRNTIYF.